This T cell receptor (beta chain) was documented in a study of identical twins. Findings and caveats of the study: Rather than following the same donors, the conclusions depended on cross-sectional statistical analysis.

The ends were cut back, 0 bases at V and 2 bases at J, with 2 bases in the middle. CDR3 length: 13 amino acids. Germline CDR1 SGHRS, CDR2 YFSETQ. This clonotype was seen more than once but under ten times. Its antigen is currently unknown. TCRdb re-called the 5' RACE reads through MiXCR, storing one row per CDR3 protein. The sample has about 790,000 distinct CDR3 sequences, 15% to 20% seen once. The data were also submitted as part of a second study, on T cells expressing NK-cell markers. That source adds: Each TCR beta repertoire originated in sorted T cells that were CD3+CD56+NKG2C+, CD3+CD56+NKG2C- or CD3+CD56-NKG2C+. Once again these clonotypes came out on top in the CD3+CD56-NKG2C+ fraction of a few donors.

This chain links TRBV5-1 with TRBJ2-2, with no clear D. The sequence was obtained from a woman aged 18-35 years in good health. The sequencing sample was made of PBMCs. CDR3 nucleotides: TGCGCCAGCAGCTTGGACAACACCGGGGAGCTGTTTTTT. The encoded protein is CASSLDNTGELFF. Full variable domain (rest looked up from reference TRBV5-1 and TRBJ2-2): KAGVTQTPRYLIKTRGQQVTLSCSPISGHRSVSWYQQTPGQGLQFLFEYFSETQRNKGNFPGRFSGRQFSNSRSEMNVSTLELGDSALYLCASSLDNTGELFFGEGSRLTVL.